This T cell receptor beta chain comes out of a study of tumor-infiltrating lymphocytes in localized non-small cell lung cancer. Across the whole study: From each patient, both tumor and uninvolved lung, non-adjacent to tumor, were sampled.

This CDR3 comprises 16 residues. Losses at the gene ends were 5 bases for V and 2 bases for J; bases not matched to a gene: 9. Germline CDR1 SGHTA, CDR2 FQGTGA. Study-level findings and limits: IM1 and IM2 tumors showed no difference in T-cell fraction.

This clone is medium-sized in the sample. Its antigen is still unknown. Generated by immunoSEQ multiplex PCR, the TCRdb table keeps only in-frame clones and is missing some. The repertoire holds several thousand clones, less than 75% seen once, with roughly 6.8% in the top ten. The V call is TRBV7-3, the J call TRBJ2-3; 8 bases agree with TRBD1. The receptor's source is a human donor with non-small cell lung cancer. What was sequenced was uninvolved lung tissue not adjacent to the tumor. The CDR3 DNA is TGTGCCAGCAGCACCGGGACAGGTGGTAACACAGATACGCAGTATTTT. Amino acid sequence: CASSTGTGGNTDTQYF.